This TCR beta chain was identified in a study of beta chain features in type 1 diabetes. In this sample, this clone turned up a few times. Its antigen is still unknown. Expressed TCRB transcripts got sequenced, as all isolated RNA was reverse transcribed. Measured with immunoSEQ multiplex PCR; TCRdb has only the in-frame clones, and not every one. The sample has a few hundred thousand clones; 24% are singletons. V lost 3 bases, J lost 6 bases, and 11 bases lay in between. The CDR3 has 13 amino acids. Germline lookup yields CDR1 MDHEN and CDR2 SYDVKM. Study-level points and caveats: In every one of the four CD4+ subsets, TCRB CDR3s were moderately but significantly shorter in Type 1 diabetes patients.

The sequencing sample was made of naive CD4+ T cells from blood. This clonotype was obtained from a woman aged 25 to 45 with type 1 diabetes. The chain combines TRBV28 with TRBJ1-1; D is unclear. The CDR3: CASSLVRASEAFF. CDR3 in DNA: TGTGCCAGCAGTTTGGTTCGCGCTTCTGAAGCTTTCTTT.